This T cell receptor beta chain was obtained from a study of response to subunit inactivated influenza vaccine (dated by TCRdb to 2016 to 2019). A note on the overall study: The study used deep quantitative T cell receptor repertoire profiling to track responses to a trivalent subunit inactivated influenza vaccine. Overall study outcomes, separate from this receptor: The authors suggested that each seasonal influenza vaccination may recruit only a limited number of new T cells.

This clonotype was counted between two and nine times. Its antigen remains unidentified. Qualities for individual bases were not recorded, and no much larger clone is one base off. Library prep was done by RT-PCR. The reads were generated on an Illumina HiSeq 2500. TCRdb redid the processing of the public reads, applying fastp at Q25 and MiXCR, and retained in-frame beta chains. Every entry covers one CDR3 protein and lists the most common genes and DNA from its rows. Counted in this sample were 400,000 to 650,000 distinct CDR3 sequences; approximately 7.8% of them appeared once. The ten top clones hold roughly 14% of the sample. The specimen comprised PBMCs from blood, sampled around 25 months after vaccination. The TCR was taken from a man between 45 and 75 years old who received an inactivated influenza vaccine. Donor details come from another sample of the same person, matched by shared clones.

The nucleotides read TGCAGCGTTGAGCTGGCGGATACGCAGTATTTT. It is translated as CSVELADTQYF. In this chain, TRBV29-1 is recombined with TRBJ2-3, with no D gene named confidently. CDR1 and CDR2 (SQVTM, ANQGSEA) derive from the germline V gene. There are 11 amino acids in the CDR3, from cysteine to phenylalanine inclusive. The entry retains the CDR3 DNA only, 33 bases that are in frame from base 1. Cut back by 3 bases and 6 bases, the V and J ends lie 7 bases apart.